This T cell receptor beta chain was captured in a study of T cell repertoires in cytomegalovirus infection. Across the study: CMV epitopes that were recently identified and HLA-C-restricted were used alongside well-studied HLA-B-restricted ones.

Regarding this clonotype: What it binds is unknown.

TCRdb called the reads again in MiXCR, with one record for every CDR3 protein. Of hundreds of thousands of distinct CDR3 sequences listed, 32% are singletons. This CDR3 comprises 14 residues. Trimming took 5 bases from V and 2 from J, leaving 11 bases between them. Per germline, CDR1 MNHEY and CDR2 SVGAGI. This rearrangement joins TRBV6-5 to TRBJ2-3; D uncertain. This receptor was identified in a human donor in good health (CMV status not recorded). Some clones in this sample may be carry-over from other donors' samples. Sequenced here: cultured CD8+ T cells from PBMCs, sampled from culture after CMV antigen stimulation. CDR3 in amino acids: CASSPRSVTDTQYF. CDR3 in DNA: TGTGCCAGCAGTCCCCGTAGTGTCACAGATACGCAGTATTTT.